These 10 T cell receptor beta chains were all obtained from the same sample, sequenced in a study of blood T cell repertoires in COVID-19 (dated by TCRdb to 2018 to 2021). Library prep was done by the immunoSEQ multiplex PCR assay. Here the immuneACCESS table is served through TCRdb, limited to in-frame sequences with V and J called. Missing clones are a known gap in these copies; in checked studies unresolved V genes cover under half, and the rest lacks a known reason. For this sample there are some 120,000 clones; 88% appear just once. About 0.9% of the sample belongs to the ten largest clones. The sample was peripheral blood. These receptors all come from a woman aged 50 to 65 with active or convalescent COVID-19.

J is TRBJ1-1 and V is TRBV4-2; D possibly corresponds to TRBD1 (6 bases). This CDR3 is 17 amino acids long. Trimming removed 0 bases at V and 4 bases at J, with 18 bases between. Germline lookup yields CDR1 LGHNA and CDR2 YNFKEQ. The CDR3 DNA is TGTGCCAGCAGCCAAGATGGGACGGGCAAAGGGGGCACTGAAGCTTTCTTT. This encodes CASSQDGTGKGGTEAFF.

The CDR3 loop reads CASSRGLSTDTQYF. Here the CDR3 DNA reads TGCGCCAGCAGCCGGGGACTAAGCACAGATACGCAGTATTTT. The rearrangement joins TRBV5-1 to TRBJ2-3, with 7 nucleotides matching TRBD2. With V trimmed by 4 bases and J by 0 bases, 2 bases remained unmatched. From germline, CDR1 is SGHRS and CDR2 YFSETQ. The CDR3 totals 14 residues.

This sequence joins TRBV2 and TRBJ2-5; TRBD2 matches at 8 bases. V gave up 6 bases and J gave up 2 bases; unmatched junction bases: 8. The CDR3 spans 15 residues. Germline CDR1 SNHLY, CDR2 FYNNEI. The CDR3 spells CASSLGGRIQETQYF. The DNA for the CDR3 is TGTGCCAGCAGCCTTGGCGGGAGGATACAAGAGACCCAGTACTTC.

The chain employs TRBV4-2 and TRBJ2-2; no clear D. The CDR3 extends over 15 amino acids. V was shortened by 3 bases and J by 4 bases, with 12 bases between the two germline ends. Germline assignment: CDR1 LGHNA and CDR2 YNFKEQ. DNA of the CDR3: TGTGCCAGCAGCCACGCGGAGCACTCCACCGGGGAGCTGTTTTTT. Translated: CASSHAEHSTGELFF.

The gene calls are TRBV28 and TRBJ1-2, with D hard to call. The CDR3 runs to 13 residues. The V gene lost 5 bases and the J gene lost 8 bases, with 15 bases spanning the gap. Germline values: CDR1 MDHEN, CDR2 SYDVKM. The CDR3 here is CASSPQTWRGYTF. DNA of the CDR3: TGTGCCAGCAGTCCCCAGACCTGGCGGGGCTACACCTTC.

The chain is built from TRBV7-9 and TRBJ2-3; maybe TRBD1 (6 bases). With 1 base removed from V and 0 bases from J, the gap between germline ends came to 8 bases. Germline CDR1 is SEHNR and CDR2 is FQNEAQ (reference sequence). The CDR3 spans 15 residues. The chain's CDR3 is CASSLGRGSTDTQYF. CDR3 in DNA: TGTGCCAGCAGCTTAGGCAGGGGCAGCACAGATACGCAGTATTTT.

V and J are TRBV7-8 and TRBJ2-1; D is unclear. Germline CDR1 and CDR2: SGHVS and FQNEAQ. V dropped 5 bases and J dropped 0 bases, with 5 bases sitting between them. The CDR3 contains 13 residues. Here the CDR3 reads CASSPNSYNEQFF. The CDR3 DNA follows: TGTGCCAGCAGCCCTAACTCCTACAATGAGCAGTTCTTC.

CDR3 sequence: CASSFSGSSYNEQFF. In DNA, the CDR3 is TGTGCCAGCAGCTTTAGCGGAAGCTCCTACAATGAGCAGTTCTTC. The genes are TRBV7-9 and TRBJ2-1; possibly TRBD2 for D (6 bases). V was shortened by 3 bases and J by 0 bases, with 9 bases between the two germline ends. Germline CDR1 and CDR2: SEHNR and FQNEAQ (reference sequence). CDR3 length equals 15 residues.

Only one count was recorded for this clone. The rearrangement joins TRBV6-2 or TRBV6-3 to TRBJ2-4; TRBD2 matches at 12 bases. V gave up 6 bases and J gave up 0 bases; unmatched junction bases: 12. CDR1 and CDR2 (germline): MNHEY, SVGEGT. The CDR3 runs to 19 residues. CDR3 sequence reads: CASSKQTSGRSLAKNIQYF. The DNA of the CDR3 is TGTGCCAGCAGCAAGCAAACTAGCGGGAGGTCCTTAGCCAAAAACATTCAGTACTTC.

This chain joins TRBV6-5 and TRBJ2-5, with a weak D call TRBD1 (6 bases). The germline V gene encodes CDR1 MNHEY and CDR2 SVGAGI. This CDR3 has 12 amino acids. V lost 4 bases to trimming and J lost 9 bases, with 12 bases between them. Here the CDR3 DNA reads TGTGCCAGCAGTTCCGTAGGGGGAGCCCAGTACTTC. Residues: CASSSVGGAQYF.